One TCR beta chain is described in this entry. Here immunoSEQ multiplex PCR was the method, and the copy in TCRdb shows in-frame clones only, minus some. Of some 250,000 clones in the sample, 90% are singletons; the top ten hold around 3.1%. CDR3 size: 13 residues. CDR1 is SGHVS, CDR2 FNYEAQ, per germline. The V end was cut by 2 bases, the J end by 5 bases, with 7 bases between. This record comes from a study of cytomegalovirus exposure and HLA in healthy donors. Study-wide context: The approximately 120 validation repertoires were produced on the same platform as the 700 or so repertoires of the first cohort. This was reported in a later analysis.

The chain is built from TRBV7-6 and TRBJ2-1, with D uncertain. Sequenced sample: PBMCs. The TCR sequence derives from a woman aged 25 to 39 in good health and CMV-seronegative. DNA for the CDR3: TGTGCCAGCAGCTTACTAAGTAACAATGAGCAGTTCTTC. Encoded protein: CASSLLSNNEQFF.